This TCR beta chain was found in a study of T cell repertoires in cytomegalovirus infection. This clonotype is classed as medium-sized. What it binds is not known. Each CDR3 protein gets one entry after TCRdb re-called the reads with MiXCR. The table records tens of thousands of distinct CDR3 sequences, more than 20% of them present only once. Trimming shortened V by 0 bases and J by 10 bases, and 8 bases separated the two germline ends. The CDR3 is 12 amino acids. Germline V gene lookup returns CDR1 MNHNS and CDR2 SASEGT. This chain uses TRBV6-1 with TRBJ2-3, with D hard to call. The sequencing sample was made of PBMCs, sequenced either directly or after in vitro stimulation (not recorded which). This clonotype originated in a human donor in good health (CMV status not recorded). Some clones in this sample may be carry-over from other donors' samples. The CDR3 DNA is TGTGCCAGCAGTGAAGCCGGTCGCCCGCAGTATTTT. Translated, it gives CASSEAGRPQYF.